This T cell receptor beta chain originates from a study of T-cell reconstitution after alpha-beta-depleted transplantation in children. Note on this clonotype: Its antigen is not known.

The CDR3 is 14 residues long. Germline CDR1 is SGHTA and CDR2 is FQGTGA. V lost 5 bases and J lost 6; bases outside the gene matches: 5. The study, taken as a whole, reports: Reportedly, only several hundred clones from non-depleted graft cells drove alpha-beta T-cell counts at about two months. Some patients owed their high day-60 TCRbeta diversity to surviving recipient T cells and thymic progenitors. Fresh T-cell production supplied most of the T-cell counts and diversity seen one year after transplant.

Unique molecular identifiers were incorporated when the TCRbeta library was constructed. One entry per CDR3 protein, called by TCRdb with MiXCR from the PCR reads. Of some 180,000 distinct CDR3 sequences in the sample, roughly 6.6% were seen once. This clonotype was obtained from a boy aged 2-9 years with acute lymphoblastic leukemia, due to receive a stem cell transplant. The sequences come from PBMCs, collected before TCRalphabeta/CD19-depleted stem cell transplant. The V and J genes are TRBV7-3 and TRBJ2-3; 10 bases are shared with TRBD2. DNA of the CDR3: TGTGCCAGCAGCGGTCTAGCGGGGGCGGATACGCAGTATTTT. Its protein product is CASSGLAGADTQYF.